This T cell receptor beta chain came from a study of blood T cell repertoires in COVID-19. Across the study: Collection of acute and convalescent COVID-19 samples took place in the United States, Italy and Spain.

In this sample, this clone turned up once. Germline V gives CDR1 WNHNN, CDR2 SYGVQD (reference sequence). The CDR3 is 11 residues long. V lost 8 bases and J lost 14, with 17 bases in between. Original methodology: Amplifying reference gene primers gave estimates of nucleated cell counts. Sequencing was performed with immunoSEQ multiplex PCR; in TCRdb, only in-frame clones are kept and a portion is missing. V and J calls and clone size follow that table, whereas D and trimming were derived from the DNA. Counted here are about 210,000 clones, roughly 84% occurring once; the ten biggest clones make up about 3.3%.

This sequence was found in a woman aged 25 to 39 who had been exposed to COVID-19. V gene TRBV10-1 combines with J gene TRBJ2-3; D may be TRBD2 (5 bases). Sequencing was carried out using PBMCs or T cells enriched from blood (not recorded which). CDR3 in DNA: TGCGCCAGCGAGCAGGCTAGCTACTGGTATTTT. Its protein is CASEQASYWYF.